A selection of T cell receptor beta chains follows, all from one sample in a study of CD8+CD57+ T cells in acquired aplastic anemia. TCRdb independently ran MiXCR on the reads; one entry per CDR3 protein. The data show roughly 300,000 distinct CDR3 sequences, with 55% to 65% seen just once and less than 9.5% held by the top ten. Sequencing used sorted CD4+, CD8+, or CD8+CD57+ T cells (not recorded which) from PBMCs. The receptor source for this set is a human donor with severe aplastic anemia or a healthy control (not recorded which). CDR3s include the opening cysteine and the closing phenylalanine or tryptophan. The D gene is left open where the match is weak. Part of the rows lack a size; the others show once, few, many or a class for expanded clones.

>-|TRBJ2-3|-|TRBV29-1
CSVVETGPDTQYF
TGCAGCGTTGTAGAAACAGGGCCAGATACGCAGTATTTT
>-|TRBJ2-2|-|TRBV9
CASSPPPGGVTGELFF
TGTGCCAGCAGCCCACCGCCAGGGGGGGTGACCGGGGAGCTGTTTTTT
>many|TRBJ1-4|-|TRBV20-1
CSAVGAATNEKLFF
TGCAGTGCAGTGGGTGCGGCAACTAATGAAAAACTGTTTTTT
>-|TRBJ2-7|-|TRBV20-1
CSARAGPASTYEQYF
TGCAGTGCTAGAGCCGGGCCGGCCTCCACCTACGAGCAGTACTTC
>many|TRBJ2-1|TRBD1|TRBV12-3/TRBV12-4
CASSLVGTAYNEQFF
TGTGCCAGCAGTTTAGTAGGGACAGCTTACAATGAGCAGTTCTTC
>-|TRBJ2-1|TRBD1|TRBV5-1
CASSPRGHNEQFF
TGCGCCAGCAGTCCAAGGGGGCACAATGAGCAGTTCTTC
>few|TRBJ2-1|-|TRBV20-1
CSATSANYNEQFF
TGCAGTGCTACTAGCGCAAACTACAATGAGCAGTTCTTC
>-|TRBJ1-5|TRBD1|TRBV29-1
CSLGDREGNQPQHF
TGCAGTTTAGGGGACAGGGAAGGCAATCAGCCCCAGCATTTT
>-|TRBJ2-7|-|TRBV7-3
CASSWGGQSYEQYF
TGTGCCAGCAGCTGGGGGGGACAGAGCTACGAGCAGTACTTC
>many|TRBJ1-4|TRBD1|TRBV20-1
CSASYWGDSEKLFF
TGCAGTGCTAGCTATTGGGGGGACAGTGAAAAACTGTTTTTT